The rows below give T cell receptor beta chains drawn from one sample of a study of control samples from healthy donors and cancer patients. Some clones are missing from TCRdb's copy, which holds only in-frame ones; the method was immunoSEQ multiplex PCR. The sample contains 120,000 to 150,000 clones, more than 80% of which appear only once. Sequencing was carried out using blood. All receptors come from a man aged 18 to 35 in good health. Both conserved end residues are part of each CDR3. D genes are given only for firm matches. Part of the rows lack a size; the others show once, few, many or a class for expanded clones.

TRBJ1-6,NA,TRBV27,NA,CASSLSTGLINSPLHF,TGTGCCAGCAGTTTATCGACGGGACTGATTAATTCACCCCTCCACTTT
TRBJ1-6,NA,TRBV6-2/TRBV6-3,NA,CASSPQGRSPLHF,TGTGCCAGCAGCCCACAGGGAAGGTCACCCCTCCACTTT
TRBJ1-1,TRBD1,TRBV19,NA,CASSTQGANTEAFF,TGTGCCAGTAGTACACAGGGGGCCAACACTGAAGCTTTCTTT
TRBJ1-1,TRBD1,TRBV29-1,NA,CSVGWDRDEAFF,TGCAGCGTTGGTTGGGACAGGGATGAAGCTTTCTTT
TRBJ1-2,NA,TRBV13,once,CASSLGPGSYYGYTF,TGTGCCAGCAGCTTAGGTCCAGGGAGCTACTATGGCTACACCTTC
TRBJ1-2,NA,TRBV7-9,NA,CASSLSPGYTF,TGTGCCAGCAGCTTATCTCCGGGCTACACCTTC
TRBJ1-1,NA,TRBV3-1/TRBV3-2,NA,CASSLTVPTEAFF,TGTGCCAGCAGCCTTACGGTTCCCACTGAAGCTTTCTTT
TRBJ2-2,NA,TRBV3-1/TRBV3-2,NA,CASSQLGPPRTGELFF,TGTGCCAGCAGCCAACTCGGTCCGCCGAGGACCGGGGAGCTGTTTTTT
TRBJ1-5,NA,TRBV10-2,NA,CASSGSGRGQPQHF,TGCGCCAGCAGTGGTTCGGGGAGGGGTCAGCCCCAGCATTTT
TRBJ1-1,NA,TRBV11-2,NA,CASSLRAGGDTEAFF,TGTGCCAGCAGCCTCCGAGCTGGAGGAGACACTGAAGCTTTCTTT
TRBJ1-6,NA,TRBV18,few,CASSPGNSPLHF,TGTGCCAGCTCACCAGGGAATTCACCCCTCCACTTT
TRBJ1-4,NA,TRBV30,NA,CAWSRQGSATNEKLFF,TGTGCCTGGAGTAGGCAGGGGAGTGCAACTAATGAAAAACTGTTTTTT
TRBJ2-1,NA,TRBV20-1,NA,CSARADEQFF,TGCAGTGCTAGGGCCGATGAGCAGTTCTTC
TRBJ2-1,NA,TRBV6-5,NA,CASSGTVGREQFF,TGTGCCAGCTCCGGGACCGTAGGGCGTGAGCAGTTCTTC
TRBJ1-1,NA,TRBV28,NA,CASSDLMTGYMNTEAFF,TGTGCCAGCAGCGACCTTATGACAGGATATATGAACACTGAAGCTTTCTTT
TRBJ1-2,NA,TRBV12-3/TRBV12-4,NA,CASTSVGGYTF,TGTGCCAGCACCTCGGTTGGCGGCTACACCTTC
TRBJ2-3,NA,TRBV5-4,NA,CASSREGSTRDTQYF,TGTGCCAGCTCTAGAGAGGGTAGTACCCGGGATACGCAGTATTTT
TRBJ1-2,TRBD1,TRBV11-1,NA,CASSLAGQGAYGYTF,TGTGCCAGCAGCTTAGCAGGACAGGGGGCCTATGGCTACACCTTC
TRBJ1-3,NA,TRBV5-8,NA,CASSLRFRQSFGNTIYF,TGTGCCAGCAGCTTGCGTTTCCGACAGAGCTTTGGAAACACCATATATTTT
TRBJ2-6,NA,TRBV7-3,NA,CASSSDRPGSGANVLTF,TGTGCCAGCAGCTCTGACCGTCCGGGCTCTGGGGCCAACGTCCTGACTTTC
TRBJ1-1,NA,TRBV7-8,NA,CASSSGVVTEAFF,TGTGCCAGCAGCTCAGGGGTTGTGACTGAAGCTTTCTTT
TRBJ1-4,TRBD1,TRBV30,NA,CAWSVQGGNEKLFF,TGTGCCTGGAGTGTACAGGGGGGTAATGAAAAACTGTTTTTT